The rows below give T cell receptor beta chains drawn from one sample of a study of blood T cell repertoires in COVID-19. Only in-frame clones appear in the TCRdb table, and some are missing; sequencing was by immunoSEQ multiplex PCR. The table has around 100,000 clones, 81% seen once. Sequenced sample: peripheral blood. Receptors were obtained from an elderly man with COVID-19, enrolled during active disease. The CDR3 runs from the conserved cysteine through the conserved F or W. A D gene is named only where the DNA matches it firmly. A clone size is listed for some rows: how often the clone was seen (once, few, many), or a class if it is expanded.

size: few; D: .; J: TRBJ1-5; V: TRBV7-2; CDR3: CASSSYVNQPQHF; DNA: TGTGCCAGCAGCTCCTATGTTAATCAGCCCCAGCATTTT
size: .; D: .; J: TRBJ1-4; V: TRBV7-2; CDR3: CASSLGGGAGEKLFF; DNA: TGTGCCAGCAGCCTAGGGGGGGGCGCAGGCGAAAAACTGTTTTTT
size: .; D: .; J: TRBJ2-1; V: TRBV21-1; CDR3: CASSPPTQNPRSNEQFF; DNA: TGTGCCAGCAGCCCCCCCACGCAGAATCCCAGAAGCAATGAGCAGTTCTTC
size: .; D: .; J: TRBJ1-2; V: TRBV18; CDR3: CASSDSLYGYTF; DNA: TGTGCCAGTTCTGACAGCCTCTATGGCTACACCTTC
size: .; D: TRBD2; J: TRBJ2-1; V: TRBV5-1; CDR3: CASRLGLAPYNEQFF; DNA: TGCGCCAGCAGGCTGGGACTAGCGCCCTACAATGAGCAGTTCTTC
size: .; D: TRBD2; J: TRBJ2-1; V: TRBV5-6; CDR3: CASSHGTSINEQFF; DNA: TGTGCCAGCAGTCACGGGACTAGTATCAATGAGCAGTTCTTC
size: .; D: .; J: TRBJ2-3; V: TRBV18; CDR3: CASSPLGGKDTQYF; DNA: TGTGCCAGCTCACCCCTAGGAGGGAAAGATACGCAGTATTTT
size: .; D: .; J: TRBJ2-1; V: TRBV5-4; CDR3: CASSRVGDLSYNEQFF; DNA: TGTGCCAGCAGCCGAGTGGGGGACTTATCCTACAATGAGCAGTTCTTC
size: .; D: TRBD1; J: TRBJ1-4; V: TRBV9; CDR3: CASSVSGTGSEKLFF; DNA: TGTGCCAGCAGCGTGTCCGGGACAGGTAGTGAAAAACTGTTTTTT
size: .; D: TRBD1; J: TRBJ2-7; V: TRBV7-9; CDR3: CASSAGQVPTGARTYEQYF; DNA: TGTGCCAGCAGCGCGGGACAGGTCCCTACGGGGGCGCGCACCTACGAGCAGTACTTC
size: .; D: .; J: TRBJ1-3; V: TRBV5-1; CDR3: CASSLDQVSGNTIYF; DNA: TGCGCCAGCAGCTTGGATCAGGTATCTGGAAACACCATATATTTT
size: .; D: .; J: TRBJ2-5; V: TRBV7-8; CDR3: CASSFLRGKETQYF; DNA: TGTGCCAGCAGCTTTCTCCGGGGGAAAGAGACCCAGTACTTC
size: .; D: TRBD1; J: TRBJ2-3; V: TRBV5-1; CDR3: CASSLEGQDGTDTQYF; DNA: TGCGCCAGCAGCTTGGAAGGACAGGACGGCACAGATACGCAGTATTTT
size: .; D: .; J: TRBJ1-5; V: TRBV12-5; CDR3: CASGLMSSNQPQHF; DNA: TGTGCTAGTGGTTTGATGAGTAGCAATCAGCCCCAGCATTTT
size: .; D: TRBD2; J: TRBJ2-2; V: TRBV28; CDR3: CASIQSGGHGELFF; DNA: TGTGCTAGCATCCAGAGCGGGGGGCACGGGGAGCTGTTTTTT
size: .; D: TRBD1; J: TRBJ2-7; V: TRBV7-8; CDR3: CASSSGTGRYEQYF; DNA: TGTGCCAGCAGCTCTGGGACAGGGAGGTACGAGCAGTACTTC
size: once; D: .; J: TRBJ1-4; V: TRBV5-4; CDR3: CASSLAGIRGGKLFF; DNA: TGTGCCAGCAGCTTGGCCGGAATTCGGGGTGGAAAACTGTTTTTT
size: .; D: .; J: TRBJ2-5; V: TRBV18; CDR3: CASSLRQSQETQYF; DNA: TGTGCCAGCTCACTTAGACAGTCCCAAGAGACCCAGTACTTC
size: .; D: TRBD1; J: TRBJ1-2; V: TRBV7-6; CDR3: CASSPGQLTYGYTF; DNA: TGTGCCAGCAGCCCGGGACAGCTTACCTATGGCTACACCTTC
size: .; D: TRBD1; J: TRBJ1-6; V: TRBV5-1; CDR3: CASSRDRGYNSPLHF; DNA: TGCGCCAGCAGTAGGGACAGGGGGTATAATTCACCCCTCCACTTT
size: .; D: TRBD1; J: TRBJ2-7; V: TRBV5-4; CDR3: CASSPINLRDRAAEQYF; DNA: TGTGCCAGCAGCCCCATAAATCTCCGGGACAGGGCTGCCGAGCAGTACTTC
size: .; D: TRBD1; J: TRBJ1-2; V: TRBV7-2; CDR3: CASSPQTGALNYGYTF; DNA: TGTGCCAGCAGCCCACAGACAGGGGCGTTAAACTATGGCTACACCTTC
size: .; D: TRBD1; J: TRBJ1-5; V: TRBV30; CDR3: CAWQTGGGNQPQHF; DNA: TGTGCCTGGCAGACAGGGGGCGGGAATCAGCCCCAGCATTTT
size: .; D: .; J: TRBJ2-3; V: TRBV4-3; CDR3: CASSQDLQVSTDTQYF; DNA: TGCGCCAGCAGCCAAGATTTACAGGTCAGCACAGATACGCAGTATTTT
size: .; D: TRBD1; J: TRBJ1-1; V: TRBV3-1/TRBV3-2; CDR3: CASSHRGEVTEAFF; DNA: TGTGCCAGCAGCCACAGGGGGGAGGTAACTGAAGCTTTCTTT
size: .; D: TRBD1; J: TRBJ2-7; V: TRBV11-2; CDR3: CASSLWTGSGEQYF; DNA: TGTGCCAGCAGCTTATGGACAGGGTCAGGCGAGCAGTACTTC
size: .; D: .; J: TRBJ1-4; V: TRBV27; CDR3: CASRALGGGDEKLFF; DNA: TGTGCCAGCAGAGCCCTAGGGGGGGGCGATGAAAAACTGTTTTTT
size: once; D: .; J: TRBJ1-3; V: TRBV10-2; CDR3: CASSEGQGLGNTIYF; DNA: TGCGCCAGCAGTGAGGGGCAGGGGCTTGGAAACACCATATATTTT
size: .; D: TRBD1; J: TRBJ1-2; V: TRBV9; CDR3: CASSVGTGVGYTF; DNA: TGTGCCAGCAGCGTAGGTACAGGGGTGGGCTACACCTTC
size: .; D: TRBD1; J: TRBJ2-5; V: TRBV6-5; CDR3: CANGRKQGVFETQYF; DNA: TGTGCCAACGGACGAAAACAGGGGGTGTTTGAGACCCAGTACTTC
size: once; D: TRBD1; J: TRBJ2-7; V: TRBV28; CDR3: CASSFGQGWSYEQYF; DNA: TGTGCCAGCAGTTTCGGACAGGGGTGGTCCTACGAGCAGTACTTC
size: .; D: TRBD1; J: TRBJ2-6; V: TRBV7-6; CDR3: CASSLGQGVGWANVLTF; DNA: TGTGCCAGCAGCTTGGGACAGGGGGTTGGTTGGGCCAACGTCCTGACTTTC
size: .; D: .; J: TRBJ2-5; V: TRBV12-3/TRBV12-4; CDR3: CASSFLIETQYF; DNA: TGTGCCAGCAGTTTCTTAATAGAGACCCAGTACTTC
size: .; D: .; J: TRBJ2-1; V: TRBV24-1; CDR3: CATGQDGDEQFF; DNA: TGTGCCACGGGGCAGGATGGGGATGAGCAGTTCTTC
size: .; D: .; J: TRBJ2-3; V: TRBV6-6; CDR3: CASSYSGQSGTDTQYF; DNA: TGTGCCAGCAGTTACTCTGGACAGAGCGGCACAGATACGCAGTATTTT
size: .; D: TRBD1; J: TRBJ1-1; V: TRBV19; CDR3: CASSILTGGRTEAFF; DNA: TGTGCCAGTAGTATTTTAACAGGGGGTCGCACTGAAGCTTTCTTT
size: .; D: TRBD1; J: TRBJ2-5; V: TRBV24-1; CDR3: CATGTGLETQYF; DNA: TGTGCCACCGGGACAGGGCTAGAGACCCAGTACTTC
size: .; D: TRBD1; J: TRBJ2-1; V: TRBV9; CDR3: CASSPGTGSSYNEQFF; DNA: TGTGCCAGCAGCCCCGGGACAGGGAGCTCCTACAATGAGCAGTTCTTC
size: .; D: .; J: TRBJ1-5; V: TRBV5-6; CDR3: CASSLGRQPQHF; DNA: TGTGCCAGCAGCTTGGGTCGTCAGCCCCAGCATTTT
size: .; D: .; J: TRBJ1-2; V: TRBV6-5; CDR3: CASRGGQVLGYTF; DNA: TGTGCCAGCAGGGGGGGGCAGGTCCTTGGCTACACCTTC
size: .; D: .; J: TRBJ1-1; V: TRBV6-5; CDR3: CASSQTGITEAFF; DNA: TGTGCCAGCAGCCAAACAGGGATCACTGAAGCTTTCTTT
size: .; D: .; J: TRBJ2-7; V: TRBV5-6; CDR3: CASRTTGDFYEQYF; DNA: TGTGCCAGCAGGACAACAGGGGACTTCTACGAGCAGTACTTC
size: .; D: TRBD2; J: TRBJ2-3; V: TRBV5-1; CDR3: CASRGGTSSDTQYF; DNA: TGCGCCAGCAGGGGGGGGACTAGTTCTGATACGCAGTATTTT
size: .; D: .; J: TRBJ1-5; V: TRBV30; CDR3: CAWSRDSNQPQHF; DNA: TGTGCCTGGAGCAGGGATAGCAATCAGCCCCAGCATTTT
size: .; D: .; J: TRBJ2-7; V: TRBV7-2; CDR3: CASSLQGSSYEQYF; DNA: TGTGCCAGCAGCTTACAGGGAAGCTCCTACGAGCAGTACTTC
size: .; D: .; J: TRBJ2-5; V: TRBV24-1; CDR3: CATSDFGQQGGRETQYF; DNA: TGTGCCACCAGTGATTTCGGGCAACAGGGTGGGCGAGAGACCCAGTACTTC
size: .; D: .; J: TRBJ1-4; V: TRBV28; CDR3: CASSPTGGTNEKLFF; DNA: TGTGCCAGCAGTCCTACAGGTGGAACTAATGAAAAACTGTTTTTT
size: .; D: TRBD1; J: TRBJ2-3; V: TRBV29-1; CDR3: CSVATGGTSDTQYF; DNA: TGCAGCGTTGCAACAGGGGGTACTTCAGATACGCAGTATTTT
size: once; D: .; J: TRBJ2-1; V: TRBV6-6; CDR3: CASNPPGLGYNEQFF; DNA: TGTGCCAGCAATCCCCCGGGACTGGGGTACAATGAGCAGTTCTTC
size: .; D: TRBD1; J: TRBJ1-6; V: TRBV11-1; CDR3: CASSLDDRVGSPLHF; DNA: TGTGCCAGCAGCTTAGATGACAGGGTCGGTTCACCCCTCCACTTT
size: .; D: TRBD2; J: TRBJ2-3; V: TRBV19; CDR3: CASSIRTSGNPHWSTDTQYF; DNA: TGTGCCAGTAGTATCAGGACTAGCGGAAACCCCCACTGGAGCACAGATACGCAGTATTTT
size: .; D: .; J: TRBJ1-2; V: TRBV9; CDR3: CASSGTGSKHNYGYTF; DNA: TGTGCCAGCAGCGGCACAGGGTCCAAACACAACTATGGCTACACCTTC
size: .; D: TRBD1; J: TRBJ2-7; V: TRBV11-2; CDR3: CASSLVLGTGSNEQYF; DNA: TGTGCCAGCAGCTTAGTTCTGGGGACAGGGAGCAACGAGCAGTACTTC
size: few; D: TRBD2; J: TRBJ2-7; V: TRBV28; CDR3: CASSSRGAGAYEQYF; DNA: TGTGCCAGCAGTTCCCGGGGAGCGGGAGCCTACGAGCAGTACTTC
size: .; D: TRBD2; J: TRBJ2-3; V: TRBV5-1; CDR3: CASSLTTSGRYTDTQYF; DNA: TGCGCCAGCAGCTTGACGACTAGCGGGAGATATACAGATACGCAGTATTTT
size: .; D: .; J: TRBJ1-1; V: TRBV7-3; CDR3: CASSSQGNTEAFF; DNA: TGTGCCAGCAGTTCCCAGGGGAACACTGAAGCTTTCTTT
size: many; D: TRBD2; J: TRBJ2-1; V: TRBV28; CDR3: CASTTSGRRGYNEQFF; DNA: TGTGCCAGCACCACTAGCGGGAGAAGGGGCTACAATGAGCAGTTCTTC